This entry features one T cell receptor beta chain sequence. Antigen unknown. The CDR3 end shows no conserved phenylalanine or tryptophan, and so a read error is likely. It is unclear where the CDR3 begins or ends on the DNA, so no DNA is shown, and the CDR3 is as TCRdb lists it. TCRbeta libraries were built with three rounds of nested PCR, modified from ARM-PCR. Each CDR3 protein is one row after TCRdb ran MiXCR on the multiplex PCR reads. This sample has some 120,000 distinct CDR3 sequences, with around three fifths found just once. This sample is drawn from a study of tumor and adjacent non-tumor tissue in lung cancer. Study-level information: The cohort had roughly 11 adenocarcinoma, a couple of squamous cell and 1 small cell patients.

RNA was extracted from bulk tissue without any cell sorting. Donors were chemotherapy-naive, newly diagnosed lung cancer surgical patients in China, August–late 2014. Study results and caveats: Tumor tissue had significantly higher TCR diversity than normal lung. Shorter survival was associated with higher TCR diversity in tumors.

Input material: lung tumor tissue. This TCR was recovered from a man aged 30-40 years with non-small cell lung cancer.

The CDR3 here is CASSPVQVFSTSS. The rearrangement joins TRBV12-3 or TRBV12-4 to TRBJ1-1; the listed D gene, TRBD1, was not tested against the DNA. The CDR3 is 13 residues long, counting both termini.